The text below deals with one TCR beta chain. Its antigen remains unidentified. The source of the sample is a study of OX40 agonist ivuxolimab in advanced cancers. Study overall: Patients' therapy was ivuxolimab, an antibody that acts as an agonist of OX40 (CD134). Hepatocellular carcinoma, melanoma, renal cell or head and neck cancer was diagnosed in the dose-escalation patients. The mean age was approximately 60 years, ranging from 23 to 79, with approximately 83% of participants male.

The CDR3 covers 15 residues. Deletions cut 6 bases from V and 4 bases from J, with 16 bases between. Germline values: CDR1 LNHDA, CDR2 SQIVND (reference sequence). Points from the study as a whole: Also showing low normalized T-cell clonal expansion were some of the nonresponders.

Data came from immunoSEQ multiplex PCR; TCRdb stores just in-frame clones and leaves some out. The sample includes 70,000 to 95,000 clones, less than 95% of them seen just once. The chain carries TRBV19 and TRBJ1-5; a possible D gene is TRBD1 (6 bases). The sequence derives from an adult with an advanced solid tumor such as melanoma, head and neck, liver or kidney cancer. The sequences come from CD4+ or CD8+ T cells sorted from blood, collected in a trial of the OX40 agonist ivuxolimab. The CDR3 spells CASSRSYTGNQPQHF. The CDR3 bases are TGTGCCAGTAGCCGAAGTTATACAGGGAATCAGCCCCAGCATTTT.